One and the same sample provided the 14 T cell receptor beta chains below, sequenced in a study of memory CD4+ T cells and cytomegalovirus serostatus. Sequencing was performed with immunoSEQ multiplex PCR; in TCRdb, only in-frame clones are kept and a portion is missing. The sample lists tens of thousands of clones, around four fifths seen once, with less than 1% in the top ten. The sort gate was single viable CD3+CD4+CD8-CD45RO+ cells for memory CD4+ T cells. Sample: memory CD4+ T cells from blood. All receptors come from an adult in good health and CMV-seronegative.

J is TRBJ1-6 and V is TRBV10-3; D gene ambiguous. The germline V and J ends were trimmed by 4 bases and 8 bases, with 9 bases remaining between them. The CDR3 has 13 amino acids. Germline V gene data show CDR1 as ENHRY and CDR2 as SYGVKD. The CDR3 reads CAISVSMDSPLHF. Written as DNA, the CDR3 is TGTGCCATCAGTGTTTCCATGGATTCACCCCTCCACTTT.

V usage is TRBV27 and J usage is TRBJ1-4, with 9 bases identical to TRBD1. Germline CDR1 MNHEY, CDR2 SMNVEV (reference sequence). The length of the CDR3 is 20 residues. V dropped 5 bases and J dropped 4; count of bases not matched to a gene: 20. The CDR3 loop is CASSPRFRTGVIRGNEKLFF. The CDR3 bases are TGTGCCAGCAGTCCCCGCTTTAGGACAGGGGTGATAAGGGGTAATGAAAAACTGTTTTTT.

The chain carries TRBV6-5 and TRBJ1-6; maybe TRBD1 (5 bases). The CDR3 contains 11 residues. Germline loops: CDR1 MNHEY, CDR2 SVGAGI. Trimming pared 6 bases from V and 18 bases from J, leaving 15 bases between. CDR3 nucleotide sequence: TGTGCCAGCAGCTCAGGGCGAAACCACCACTTT. Amino acid sequence: CASSSGRNHHF.

This clone counts as medium-sized. The same CDR3 can be traced to other DNA sequences in this sample. V usage is TRBV30 and J usage is TRBJ1-6, with D unresolved. The V gene lost 0 bases and the J gene lost 0 bases, with 3 bases spanning the gap. Germline-derived CDR1 and CDR2 are GTSNPN and SVGIG (reference sequence). The CDR3 is made up of 14 amino acids. CDR3 DNA: TGTGCCTGGAGTGTAAGCTCCTATAATTCACCCCTCCACTTT. Translation gives CAWSVSSYNSPLHF.

The CDR3 is CSVGRGSNTGELFF. CDR3 bases: TGCAGCGTTGGCCGGGGGTCGAACACCGGGGAGCTGTTTTTT. The chain links TRBV29-1 to TRBJ2-2, with a possible D match to TRBD2 (6 bases). Germline CDR1 is SQVTM and CDR2 is ANQGSEA. The CDR3 spans 14 residues. V lost 4 bases to trimming and J lost 0 bases, with 9 bases between them.

This clone was seen a few times. The chain employs TRBV5-8 and TRBJ2-7; 7 bases fit TRBD1. Germline trimming cut 0 bases from V and 3 bases from J; bases unmatched to any gene: 9. This CDR3 is built from 16 residues. Germline values: CDR1 SGHTS, CDR2 YDEGEE. CDR3 coding DNA: TGTGCCAGCAGCTTGGGAACAGGGGAAGGGAGCTACGAGCAGTACTTC. Translating gives CASSLGTGEGSYEQYF.

Worth noting for this clone: A junction boundary mismatches the germline segment, possibly from a read error. The chain combines TRBV4-2 with TRBJ2-3; the D gene is possibly TRBD2 (7 bases). The CDR3 covers 15 residues. CDR1 is LGHNA, CDR2 YNFKEQ, per germline. This CDR3 reads CASSQVSGGTDTQYF. The CDR3 DNA sequence: TGTGCCAGCAGCCAAGTATCGGGGGGCACGGATACGCAGTATTTT.

In regard to this clone: One end of the junction fails to match germline, which may point to a read error. V is TRBV20-1 and J is TRBJ1-1; 7 bases map to TRBD1. The length of the CDR3 is 10 residues. CDR1 and CDR2 from the germline V gene are DFQATT and SNEGSKA (reference sequence). CDR3 sequence reads: CSAKTETGQF. In nucleotides, the CDR3 is TGCAGTGCCAAAACCGAGACAGGGCAATTT.

The V and J genes are TRBV30 and TRBJ2-7, with 8 bases identical to TRBD1. This CDR3 has 18 amino acids. Germline CDR1 GTSNPN, CDR2 SVGIG (reference sequence). V shed 0 bases, J shed 5 bases, and the junction held 18 bases outside the gene matches. The CDR3 DNA reads TGTGCCTGGAGTGTAAAAACGCTCAGGGGGCAAGGTAGGGACGAGCAGTACTTC. Residues: CAWSVKTLRGQGRDEQYF.

Here the CDR3 DNA reads TGCAGTGCTAGCGGTCTTACTGAAGCTTTCTTT. This codes for CSASGLTEAFF. The genes are TRBV20-1 and TRBJ1-1; D remains unclear. The CDR3 runs to 11 residues. Between the trimmed V and J ends, which lost 3 bases and 5 bases, there was a span of 7 bases. Germline V gene sequence: CDR1 DFQATT, CDR2 SNEGSKA (reference sequence).

The CDR3 protein is CASSQEVRGNSPLHF. CDR3 nucleotide sequence: TGCGCCAGCAGCCAAGAAGTCCGAGGGAATTCACCCCTCCACTTT. The chain employs TRBV4-3 and TRBJ1-6; no reliable D call. This CDR3 contains 15 residues. Deletions cut 0 bases from V and 7 bases from J, with 10 bases between. The V gene's germline CDR1 is LGHNA and CDR2 YSLEER.

The chain carries TRBV7-6 and TRBJ1-2; TRBD1 aligns across 7 bases. The V segment lost 11 bases and the J segment 4 bases; nucleotides outside the gene matches: 4. The CDR3 runs 11 residues. Germline assignment: CDR1 SGHVS and CDR2 FNYEAQ. The chain's CDR3 is CALQGRYGYTF. The DNA for the CDR3 is TGTGCCCTACAGGGGCGCTATGGCTACACCTTC.

This chain links TRBV6-5 with TRBJ2-3, with 11 positions matching TRBD1. The V segment lost 5 bases and the J segment 4 bases; nucleotides outside the gene matches: 5. This CDR3 has 15 residues. CDR1 and CDR2 from the germline V gene are MNHEY and SVGAGI. The CDR3 loop reads CASSPGQGESDTQYF. The CDR3 nucleotides are TGTGCCAGCAGTCCGGGACAGGGGGAGTCAGATACGCAGTATTTT.

The chain combines TRBV29-1 with TRBJ2-3; D remains ambiguous. The germline V and J ends were trimmed by 7 bases and 4 bases, with 12 bases remaining between them. This CDR3 contains 12 residues. In germline, CDR1 is SQVTM, CDR2 ANQGSEA. The CDR3 region has the DNA TGCAGCGCAGACATAGGCGCAGATACGCAGTATTTT. Protein sequence: CSADIGADTQYF.